The 14 T cell receptor beta chains presented below share a single source sample, sequenced in a study of T-cell reconstitution after alpha-beta-depleted transplantation in children (dated by TCRdb to the mid-2010s). The receptor library was made with PCR. These reads were obtained on an Illumina HiSeq 2500. Molecular barcoding was employed in the preparation of TCR libraries, with unique molecular identifiers being used to normalize TCRbeta repertoire quantification. The public sequencing data were trimmed at Q25 with fastp and processed into clonotypes with MiXCR by TCRdb, which kept only in-frame beta chains. Identical CDR3 protein sequences are pooled into one entry, listed with their most common genes and DNA. The sample table records about 540,000 distinct CDR3 sequences; around 18% of these occur just once. 3% to 3.5% of the sample lies in the top ten. The sample here was PBMCs from the stem cell graft donor, taken from the stem cell graft. All receptors derive from a human donor who donated a stem cell graft to a child with acute lymphoblastic leukemia.

The rearrangement joins TRBV5-1 to TRBJ1-1; D call uncertain. CDR1 is SGHRS, CDR2 YFSETQ, per germline. V was trimmed by 0 bases and J by 11 bases, leaving 14 bases between them. There are 13 residues in the CDR3. CDR3: CASSLETAPRAFF. The CDR3 nucleotides are TGCGCCAGCAGCTTGGAAACCGCCCCACGGGCTTTCTTT.

This CDR3 is CASSEVLAGARNEQFF. The CDR3 nucleotides are TGTGCCAGCAGTGAAGTACTGGCGGGAGCTCGCAATGAGCAGTTCTTC. V and J are TRBV6-1 and TRBJ2-1; TRBD2 matches at 7 bases. Germline CDR1 reads MNHNS; CDR2 reads SASEGT. The CDR3 is 16 residues long. J lost 6 bases, V lost 1 base, and 9 bases had no gene match.

The genes are TRBV7-8 and TRBJ2-7; TRBD2 matches at 8 bases. V was clipped by 5 bases and J by 2 bases; unmatched bases: 5. CDR3 length: 14 residues. Germline CDR1 is SGHVS and CDR2 is FQNEAQ. CDR3 sequence: CASSELTSAYEQYF. DNA of the CDR3: TGTGCCAGCAGCGAACTGACTAGCGCCTACGAGCAGTACTTC.

In this sample, this clonotype turned up a few times. The rearrangement joins TRBV4-1 to TRBJ2-7; D gene uncertain. Trimming pared 1 base from V and 3 bases from J, leaving 10 bases between. In germline, CDR1 is MGHRA, CDR2 YSYEKL. The CDR3 contains 14 residues. In nucleotides, the CDR3 is TGCGCCAGCAGCCAAGCATGGGGTGTCTACGAGCAGTACTTC. Its translation: CASSQAWGVYEQYF.

The chain carries TRBV6-5 and TRBJ2-7; D is unresolved. Germline V gene data show CDR1 as MNHEY and CDR2 as SVGAGI. This CDR3 is 11 amino acids long. V dropped 7 bases and J dropped 5 bases, with 9 bases sitting between them. The CDR3 loop reads CASKVSDEQYF. CDR3 in DNA: TGTGCCAGCAAGGTATCCGACGAGCAGTACTTC.

This clonotype was observed a handful of times. This chain uses TRBV6-2 or TRBV6-3 with TRBJ2-1; maybe TRBD1 (7 bases). This CDR3 comprises 18 residues. The V end lost 0 bases, the J end lost 2 bases, and 17 bases lay between the germline ends. Looked up from germline, CDR1 is MNHEY and CDR2 is SVGEGT. The CDR3 is CASSYSYSRGVPYNEQFF. The CDR3 DNA sequence: TGTGCCAGCAGTTACTCGTATTCCAGGGGGGTCCCCTACAATGAGCAGTTCTTC.

CDR3 DNA sequence: TGTGCCAGCAGTTACTCGAAAGGGGTAGCGGGAGGGTTCCATGAGCAGTTCTTC. It encodes CASSYSKGVAGGFHEQFF. The chain recombines TRBV6-5 with TRBJ2-1, with 11 bases identical to TRBD2. The junction had 12 bases not matched to a gene; V was cut back by 0 bases and J by 8 bases. The CDR3 has 18 residues. CDR1 and CDR2 (germline): MNHEY, SVGAGI.

The rearrangement joins TRBV20-1 to TRBJ2-5; D might be TRBD1 (6 bases). The V end was cut by 2 bases, the J end by 2 bases, with 9 bases between. This CDR3 region has 13 residues. Germline V lookup: CDR1 DFQATT, CDR2 SNEGSKA (reference sequence). Written as DNA, the CDR3 is TGCAGTGCTAGACAGGGGCAGCAAGAGACCCAGTACTTC. Encoded protein: CSARQGQQETQYF.

This clonotype came up many times. The J gene is TRBJ1-1, the V gene TRBV5-1; TRBD1 matches at 7 bases. From germline, CDR1 is SGHRS and CDR2 YFSETQ. The CDR3 totals 15 residues. V lost 4 bases and J lost 4; bases outside the gene matches: 10. This CDR3 is CASSARQGSGTEAFF. CDR3 sequence (DNA): TGCGCCAGCAGCGCCCGACAGGGCTCGGGCACTGAAGCTTTCTTT. Filled out from reference TRBV5-1 and TRBJ1-1, the complete variable domain reads KAGVTQTPRYLIKTRGQQVTLSCSPISGHRSVSWYQQTPGQGLQFLFEYFSETQRNKGNFPGRFSGRQFSNSRSEMNVSTLELGDSALYLCASSARQGSGTEAFFGQGTRLTVV.

This clonotype has a handful of counts. V gene TRBV6-1 combines with J gene TRBJ2-7, with D perhaps TRBD2 (6 bases). Trimming stripped 2 bases from V and 2 bases from J, with 10 bases between. This CDR3 has 14 residues. The germline CDR1 and CDR2 sequences are MNHNS and SASEGT. The CDR3 nucleotides are TGTGCCAGCAGTGAATGGCCGGGAGCCTACGAGCAGTACTTC. Translating it yields CASSEWPGAYEQYF.

This clonotype was found a few times. The chain combines TRBV12-3 or TRBV12-4 with TRBJ1-1, with D perhaps TRBD1 (5 bases). The CDR3 length is 15 residues. Between the trimmed V and J ends, which lost 2 bases and 4 bases, there was a span of 14 bases. DNA for the CDR3: TGTGCCAGCAGTTTACTGGAGGGGCGAGGCACTGAAGCTTTCTTT. Translation: CASSLLEGRGTEAFF.

This clonotype was seen more than once but under ten times. The CDR3, as DNA: TGTGCCAGCAGTTTAGCCAGGAGGGCGGGAGGCTTCTACGAGCAGTACTTC. Translating it yields CASSLARRAGGFYEQYF. The V call is TRBV12-3 or TRBV12-4, the J call TRBJ2-7; 8 bases align to TRBD2. The CDR3 runs 17 residues. With 0 bases clipped from V and 3 bases from J, the junction kept 10 bases outside the gene matches.

The rearrangement uses TRBV20-1 and TRBJ2-5, with 10 bases lining up with TRBD1. The germline V gene encodes CDR1 DFQATT and CDR2 SNEGSKA (reference sequence). J gave up 3 bases and V 6 bases, and 13 bases lay outside the gene matches. The CDR3 spans 16 residues. Here the CDR3 DNA reads TGCAGTGCCATTCCACCCTACGGGACAGGGGAAGAGACCCAGTACTTC. Translating it yields CSAIPPYGTGEETQYF.

This clonotype was counted only a few times. The CDR3 is CASSLASLAGSKKYF. The DNA of the CDR3 is TGTGCCAGCAGCTTAGCGTCACTAGCGGGGAGTAAGAAGTACTTC. The J gene is TRBJ2-4, the V gene TRBV7-9; the match to TRBD2 covers 10 bases. The CDR3 has 15 amino acids. The trim removed 0 bases at V and 14 bases at J, leaving 10 bases unmatched. Germline CDR1 and CDR2: SEHNR and FQNEAQ (reference sequence).